These 19 T cell receptor beta chains share one sample of origin, sequenced in a study of T cells in localized non-small cell lung cancer. Some clones are missing from TCRdb's copy, which holds only in-frame ones; the method was immunoSEQ multiplex PCR. The sample carries around 39,000 clones, roughly 88% recorded once. The sequencing used peripheral blood, collected before any cancer treatment. These TCRs come from a woman aged 35-75 years with stage I lung adenocarcinoma.

This chain links TRBV4-2 with TRBJ2-5; D call uncertain. Trimming removed 1 base at V and 2 bases at J, with 14 bases between. Germline V gene lookup returns CDR1 LGHNA and CDR2 YNFKEQ. This CDR3 has 16 residues. CDR3 amino acids: CASSQGTARAQETQYF. In DNA, the CDR3 is TGTGCCAGCAGCCAAGGAACCGCGAGAGCTCAAGAGACCCAGTACTTC.

The gene calls are TRBV11-1 and TRBJ2-5, with 8 nucleotides matching TRBD2. J gave up 5 bases and V 5 bases, and 13 bases lay outside the gene matches. This CDR3 contains 16 residues. Germline V gene lookup returns CDR1 SGHAT and CDR2 FQDESV (reference sequence). The CDR3: CASSPTSDPKRETQYF. Here the CDR3 DNA reads TGTGCCAGCAGCCCGACTAGCGACCCGAAGCGGGAGACCCAGTACTTC.

The chain uses TRBV30 and TRBJ1-1; the D is unclear. The CDR3 length is 12 residues. Germline V gene sequence: CDR1 GTSNPN, CDR2 SVGIG (reference sequence). Deletions cut 5 bases from V and 7 bases from J, with 14 bases between. The CDR3 is CAWGPMVGEAFF. CDR3 sequence (DNA): TGTGCCTGGGGCCCAATGGTGGGTGAAGCTTTCTTT.

The chain couples TRBV2 to TRBJ2-7; no reliable D call. This CDR3 has 12 amino acids. V lost 8 bases, J lost 7 bases, and 15 bases lay in between. The germline gives CDR1 SNHLY, CDR2 FYNNEI. CDR3 in amino acids: CASEPGVREQYF. CDR3 in DNA: TGTGCCAGCGAACCAGGAGTAAGAGAGCAGTACTTC.

This clone was seen only once. The chain employs TRBV29-1 and TRBJ2-2; the D is unclear. Germline V gene data show CDR1 as SQVTM and CDR2 as ANQGSEA. The CDR3 runs 16 residues. Trimming took 5 bases from V and 3 from J, leaving 19 bases between them. As DNA, the CDR3 is TGCAGCGTTCGGCGTTGGGTAGGGCCCGACACCGGGGAGCTGTTTTTT. Translated: CSVRRWVGPDTGELFF.

This clone turned up a few times. The chain is built from TRBV19 and TRBJ1-5; D gene ambiguous. This CDR3 has 13 amino acids. V was shortened by 2 bases and J by 2 bases, with 4 bases between the two germline ends. Germline V gene sequence: CDR1 LNHDA, CDR2 SQIVND (reference sequence). The CDR3 region is CASSIRRNQPQHF. The DNA for the CDR3 is TGTGCCAGTAGTATACGACGCAATCAGCCCCAGCATTTT.

The chain has TRBV6-1 and TRBJ2-2; possibly TRBD1 for D (5 bases). Germline V gives CDR1 MNHNS, CDR2 SASEGT. Deletions cut 1 base from V and 3 bases from J, with 12 bases between. The CDR3 is 16 residues long. The CDR3 here is CASSEVMGLDTGELFF. The CDR3 DNA reads TGTGCCAGCAGTGAAGTTATGGGGCTGGACACCGGGGAGCTGTTTTTT.

The V gene is TRBV28, the J gene TRBJ2-3; D might be TRBD2 (5 bases). CDR1 and CDR2 (germline): MDHEN, SYDVKM. With 0 bases removed from V and 0 bases from J, the gap between germline ends came to 10 bases. This CDR3 contains 16 residues. The CDR3 here is CASSLWGGYSTDTQYF. CDR3 nucleotides: TGTGCCAGCAGTTTATGGGGCGGGTACAGCACAGATACGCAGTATTTT.

The rearrangement uses TRBV11-2 and TRBJ1-2, with D unresolved. Trimming pared 5 bases from V and 6 bases from J, leaving 25 bases between. CDR3 length: 17 amino acids. Per the germline V gene, CDR1 is SGHAT and CDR2 is FQNNGV. The CDR3: CASSTRRISLGGDGYTF. The CDR3 DNA is TGTGCCAGCAGCACGAGGAGGATTTCCCTGGGAGGTGATGGCTACACCTTC. Filled out from reference TRBV11-2 and TRBJ1-2, the complete variable domain reads EAGVAQSPRYKIIEKRQSVAFWCNPISGHATLYWYQQILGQGPKLLIQFQNNGVVDDSQLPKDRFSAERLKGVDSTLKIQPAKLEDSAVYLCASSTRRISLGGDGYTFGSGTRLTVV.

The chain has TRBV11-2 and TRBJ2-1; 7 positions agree with TRBD2. Per the germline V gene, CDR1 is SGHAT and CDR2 is FQNNGV. This CDR3 comprises 15 residues. V shed 5 bases and J 8 bases; nucleotides not matched to a gene: 12. The CDR3 loop is CASSPSRTRVDEQFF. In DNA, the CDR3 is TGTGCCAGCAGCCCCTCCCGGACTAGGGTGGATGAGCAGTTCTTC.

The chain combines TRBV6-6 with TRBJ2-3; D is ambiguous. The germline gives CDR1 MNHNY, CDR2 SVGAGI (reference sequence). CDR3 length: 14 residues. V was pared by 5 bases and J by 2 bases, with 11 bases between. As DNA, the CDR3 is TGTGCCAGCAGTCCACGGGTACCCACAGATACGCAGTATTTT. Its translation is CASSPRVPTDTQYF.

This rearrangement joins TRBV2 to TRBJ2-1; no clear D gene. Trimming left V 6 bases short and J 0 bases short, with 12 bases between. This CDR3 region has 15 residues. Germline CDR1 reads SNHLY; CDR2 reads FYNNEI. The DNA of the CDR3 is TGTGCCAGCAGGGCGGCGTTGAGCTCCTACAATGAGCAGTTCTTC. Translation gives CASRAALSSYNEQFF.

The rearrangement uses TRBV2 and TRBJ2-6, with D uncertain. V was shortened by 8 bases and J by 3 bases, with 17 bases between the two germline ends. Germline V CDR1 and CDR2: SNHLY, FYNNEI. CDR3 size: 16 residues. This CDR3 is CASSSTEFIGANVLTF. DNA of the CDR3: TGTGCCAGCTCCTCCACTGAGTTTATTGGGGCCAACGTCCTGACTTTC.

The chain couples TRBV11-2 to TRBJ1-2; TRBD1 matches 9 bases. The CDR3 has 13 amino acids. Germline CDR1 reads SGHAT; CDR2 reads FQNNGV. V lost 1 base and J lost 6; bases outside the gene matches: 0. CDR3 bases: TGTGCCAGCAGCTTAGGGGACAGGGATGGCTACACCTTC. The encoded protein is CASSLGDRDGYTF.

V is TRBV30 and J is TRBJ1-2; D gene unclear. CDR1 is GTSNPN, CDR2 SVGIG, per germline (reference sequence). V was pared by 3 bases and J by 8 bases, with 13 bases between. The CDR3 has 12 residues. DNA for the CDR3: TGTGCCTGGAGGTTCGGGGTAGTGGGCTACACCTTC. It translates to CAWRFGVVGYTF.

The rearrangement joins TRBV6-4 to TRBJ1-3, with D possibly being TRBD1 (6 bases). The CDR3 length is 14 residues. Trimming shortened V by 2 bases and J by 5 bases, and 10 bases separated the two germline ends. In germline, CDR1 is MRHNA, CDR2 SNTAGT. For the CDR3, the DNA is TGTGCCAGCAGTGACCCGGACAGCCGAAACACCATATATTTT. Its translation: CASSDPDSRNTIYF.

The chain carries TRBV7-9 and TRBJ2-1, with D perhaps matching TRBD1 or TRBD2 (5 bases each). Germline CDR1 SEHNR, CDR2 FQNEAQ (reference sequence). Trimming took off 4 bases at V and 6 bases at J, with 16 bases between the two ends. CDR3 length: 15 amino acids. The CDR3 DNA reads TGTGCCAGCAGCTACGGGTGGGGACGCGGCAATGAGCAGTTCTTC. The encoded protein is CASSYGWGRGNEQFF.

This chain connects TRBV6-1 to TRBJ2-7; 7 bases fit TRBD1. The CDR3 is 12 amino acids. The J segment lost 4 bases and the V segment lost 4 bases, leaving 1 base of the junction unmatched. Germline V gene data show CDR1 as MNHNS and CDR2 as SASEGT. CDR3 DNA: TGTGCCAGCAGTGTACAGGGGTACGAGCAGTACTTC. Protein: CASSVQGYEQYF.

The gene calls are TRBV6-5 and TRBJ2-1, with D possibly matching TRBD2 (6 bases). From germline, CDR1 is MNHEY and CDR2 SVGAGI. The CDR3 runs to 11 residues. V was trimmed by 7 bases and J by 9 bases, leaving 10 bases between them. The CDR3 DNA reads as TGTGCCAGCACCGACGGGGGTGAGCAGTTCTTC. It encodes CASTDGGEQFF.